The 30 T cell receptor beta chains listed next were all sequenced from one sample in a study of T cell repertoires in cytomegalovirus infection. MiXCR, run by TCRdb on the reads, gives a single entry per CDR3 protein. The sample carries some 160,000 distinct CDR3 sequences, approximately 17% recorded once. Sample: CD8+ T cells from PBMCs. The receptors were sampled from a human donor in good health (CMV status not recorded). Some clones in this sample may be carry-over from other donors' samples.

This clonotype was seen only a few times. The chain is built from TRBV6-2 or TRBV6-3 and TRBJ2-1; possibly TRBD2 for D (6 bases). The CDR3 has 14 residues. Germline assignment: CDR1 MNHEY and CDR2 SVGEGT. The V end lost 4 bases, the J end lost 2 bases, and 9 bases lay between the germline ends. CDR3 protein: CASSWAGPYNEQFF. CDR3 in DNA: TGTGCCAGCAGTTGGGCGGGACCCTACAATGAGCAGTTCTTC.

CDR3 loop: CASSSRDSYEQYF. In nucleotides, the CDR3 is TGTGCCAGCAGCTCCCGGGACAGCTACGAGCAGTACTTC. V usage is TRBV7-2 and J usage is TRBJ2-7, with 7 bases identical to TRBD1. The CDR3 has 13 amino acids. The V and J ends lost 4 bases and 3 bases, in that order; junction bases with no gene match: 3. In germline, CDR1 is SGHTA, CDR2 FQGNSA.

This clonotype was seen only once. The CDR3 DNA is TGCGCCAGCAGCTTGGAACGGACAGGGGACGAGCAGTACTTC. It is translated as CASSLERTGDEQYF. V usage is TRBV5-1 and J usage is TRBJ2-7, with TRBD1 identical over 9 bases. The CDR3 has 14 amino acids. Per germline, CDR1 SGHRS and CDR2 YFSETQ. Losses at the gene ends were 0 bases for V and 5 bases for J; bases not matched to a gene: 3.

This clonotype was seen a handful of times. The V and J genes are TRBV7-8 and TRBJ1-2, with 7 bases aligning to TRBD1. This CDR3 is 14 amino acids long. Germline CDR1 is SGHVS and CDR2 is FQNEAQ. The ends lost 7 bases at V and 2 bases at J; junction bases unmatched: 7. As DNA, the CDR3 is TGTGCCAGCACCCCGACAGGGCAGAACTATGGCTACACCTTC. Translating gives CASTPTGQNYGYTF.

The chain uses TRBV6-5 and TRBJ1-2; D unresolved. Germline V CDR1 and CDR2: MNHEY, SVGAGI. The CDR3 spans 13 residues. V shed 4 bases and J shed 3 bases, with 9 bases lying between them. The CDR3 bases are TGTGCCAGCAGTTTTGACAATGACTATGGCTACACCTTC. This gives the protein CASSFDNDYGYTF.

This rearrangement joins TRBV15 to TRBJ2-1; D remains unclear. CDR1 is LNHNV, CDR2 YYDKDF, per germline (reference sequence). This CDR3 is 11 amino acids long. Trimming pared 5 bases from V and 8 bases from J, leaving 7 bases between. The CDR3 nucleotides read TGTGCCACCAGCCTAGGCTATGAGCAGTTCTTC. Encoded protein: CATSLGYEQFF. The full variable domain, in which reference TRBV15 and TRBJ2-1 provide the parts outside the CDR3, is DAMVIQNPRYQVTQFGKPVTLSCSQTLNHNVMYWYQQKSSQAPKLLFHYYDKDFNNEADTPDNFQSRRPNTSFCFLDIRSPGLGDTAMYLCATSLGYEQFFGPGTRLTVL.

This clonotype occurred a few times. V and J are TRBV7-9 and TRBJ1-5; D gene unclear. V gave up 5 bases and J gave up 0 bases, with 11 bases separating them. This CDR3 is built from 15 residues. CDR1 and CDR2 from the germline V gene are SEHNR and FQNEAQ (reference sequence). CDR3: CASSREVDSNQPQHF. DNA of the CDR3: TGTGCCAGCAGCAGAGAAGTGGATAGCAATCAGCCCCAGCATTTT.

The chain has TRBV12-3 or TRBV12-4 and TRBJ2-5; 9 bases line up with TRBD2. V was pared by 0 bases and J by 8 bases, with 7 bases of the junction left unmatched. The CDR3 consists of 15 residues. Written as DNA, the CDR3 is TGTGCCAGCAGTTTAGCTAGCGGGGGCCCGAAAACCCAGTACTTC. Its protein product is CASSLASGGPKTQYF.

The gene calls are TRBV20-1 and TRBJ2-7, with TRBD2 matching 16 bases. V was clipped by 6 bases and J by 2 bases; unmatched bases: 4. From germline, CDR1 is DFQATT and CDR2 SNEGSKA (reference sequence). The CDR3 is 15 amino acids. CDR3 coding DNA: TGCAGTGCCAAGGGGACTAGCGGGGGGGCCTACGAGCAGTACTTC. This sequence encodes CSAKGTSGGAYEQYF.

This clonotype was picked up a small number of times. This CDR3 reads CASSFSPSSYEQYF. The CDR3 coding sequence is TGTGCCAGCAGTTTTTCCCCTAGCTCCTACGAGCAGTACTTC. The V call is TRBV12-3 or TRBV12-4, the J call TRBJ2-7; D is unresolved. The CDR3 extends over 14 amino acids. With 3 bases removed from V and 0 bases from J, the gap between germline ends came to 9 bases.

This clonotype was found many times. In nucleotides, the CDR3 is TGTGCCAGCAGCTTGGAGCGATCGGGCGGGGAGCTGTTTTTT. Its translation is CASSLERSGGELFF. The rearrangement joins TRBV5-4 to TRBJ2-2, with no clear D. Germline V gene lookup returns CDR1 SGHNT and CDR2 YYREEE (reference sequence). CDR3 size: 14 residues. Trimming cost V 0 bases and J 7 bases, with 10 bases left between them.

This chain joins TRBV11-2 and TRBJ2-2, with unresolved D. This CDR3 has 12 amino acids. Between the trimmed V and J ends, which lost 7 bases and 6 bases, there was a span of 9 bases. Germline assignment: CDR1 SGHAT and CDR2 FQNNGV. CDR3 nucleotides: TGTGCCAGCAAGTCACTGGCCGGGGAGCTGTTTTTT. It yields the protein CASKSLAGELFF.

The chain employs TRBV19 and TRBJ2-1; no firm D call. The V gene's germline CDR1 is LNHDA and CDR2 SQIVND (reference sequence). Trimming removed 3 bases at V and 3 bases at J, with 9 bases between. The CDR3 sequence is 14 residues long. CDR3 DNA: TGTGCCAGTAGTATTTACAGTAACTACAATGAGCAGTTCTTC. The encoded protein is CASSIYSNYNEQFF.

This chain joins TRBV7-6 and TRBJ2-2; TRBD2 matches 13 bases. After removal of 1 base from V and 4 bases from J, the junction contained 6 bases not matched to a gene. Germline loops: CDR1 SGHVS, CDR2 FNYEAQ. This CDR3 is 18 amino acids long. CDR3 amino acids: CASSLELAGGPSTGELFF. CDR3 nucleotide sequence: TGTGCCAGCAGCTTAGAACTAGCGGGAGGGCCGAGCACCGGGGAGCTGTTTTTT. Using reference TRBV7-6 and TRBJ2-2 for the parts outside the CDR3, the full variable domain is GAGVSQSPRYKVTKRGQDVALRCDPISGHVSLYWYRQALGQGPEFLTYFNYEAQQDKSGLPNDRFSAERPEGSISTLTIQRTEQRDSAMYRCASSLELAGGPSTGELFFGEGSRLTVL.

This clonotype was seen only a few times. The V call is TRBV28, the J call TRBJ2-7, with a tentative D call TRBD1 (6 bases). The germline V gene encodes CDR1 MDHEN and CDR2 SYDVKM. The CDR3 runs to 15 residues. Deletions cut 6 bases from V and 6 bases from J, with 21 bases between. CDR3 region: CASRQTPNRVGEQYF. The CDR3 nucleotides are TGTGCCAGCAGACAAACCCCCAACAGGGTGGGCGAGCAGTACTTC.

The chain combines TRBV7-9 with TRBJ2-7; 7 nucleotides agree with TRBD1. Per the germline V gene, CDR1 is SEHNR and CDR2 is FQNEAQ (reference sequence). CDR3 size: 15 residues. The V and J ends lost 4 bases and 5 bases, in that order; junction bases with no gene match: 11. The CDR3 DNA is TGTGCCAGCAGCTCACCTAGGACAGGCATAGACGAGCAGTACTTC. Protein: CASSSPRTGIDEQYF.

The chain is built from TRBV7-9 and TRBJ2-1; D is undetermined. The V end was cut by 2 bases, the J end by 0 bases, with 8 bases between. Germline V lookup: CDR1 SEHNR, CDR2 FQNEAQ (reference sequence). There are 15 residues in the CDR3. CDR3 DNA sequence: TGTGCCAGCAGCTTAAGGCAGAGCTCCTACAATGAGCAGTTCTTC. This gives the protein CASSLRQSSYNEQFF.

The chain employs TRBV7-2 and TRBJ2-3, with D unclear. Germline CDR1 is SGHTA and CDR2 is FQGNSA. The CDR3 has 13 amino acids. Trimming stripped 2 bases from V and 4 bases from J, with 7 bases between. The CDR3 is CASSLQGPDTQYF. The CDR3 DNA follows: TGTGCCAGCAGCTTACAAGGTCCAGATACGCAGTATTTT.

This clonotype showed up many times. This chain connects TRBV7-2 to TRBJ2-3; TRBD2 agrees at 12 bases. V gave up 5 bases and J gave up 5 bases; unmatched junction bases: 11. This CDR3 is built from 17 residues. Germline V gene data show CDR1 as SGHTA and CDR2 as FQGNSA. DNA for the CDR3: TGTGCCAGCAGCCCGCTAGCGGGGGGGCTTGCGGGAGATACGCAGTATTTT. Amino acid sequence: CASSPLAGGLAGDTQYF.

This clonotype has a handful of counts. CDR3 region: CASSQEVTGVGDQPQHF. The CDR3 DNA reads as TGCGCCAGCAGCCAAGAGGTGACAGGGGTTGGCGATCAGCCCCAGCATTTT. The chain recombines TRBV4-3 with TRBJ1-5; TRBD1 aligns across 8 bases. The germline V gene has CDR1 LGHNA and CDR2 YSLEER. Germline trimming cut 0 bases from V and 5 bases from J; bases unmatched to any gene: 9. The CDR3 loop spans 17 amino acids.

This clonotype showed up just a few times. The chain employs TRBV28 and TRBJ2-7, with D perhaps matching TRBD1 (5 bases). Trimming stripped 1 base from V and 0 bases from J, with 10 bases between. The CDR3 is 15 residues long. Germline CDR1 and CDR2: MDHEN and SYDVKM. CDR3 nucleotides: TGTGCCAGCAGTTTATTACAGGCGCCCTCCTACGAGCAGTACTTC. Its protein is CASSLLQAPSYEQYF.

The sample holds a few counts of this clonotype. CDR3 loop: CSVGVVTGNIHNEQFF. DNA of the CDR3: TGCAGCGTTGGTGTCGTTACAGGGAACATCCACAATGAGCAGTTCTTC. The V call is TRBV29-1, the J call TRBJ2-1; TRBD1 is a possible D gene (6 bases). The CDR3 has 16 residues. V lost 4 bases to trimming and J lost 5 bases, with 21 bases between them. CDR1 and CDR2 (germline): SQVTM, ANQGSEA.

This rearrangement joins TRBV12-3 or TRBV12-4 to TRBJ1-2; tentative D call: TRBD1 (5 bases). The CDR3 sequence is 14 residues long. Trimming left V 7 bases short and J 4 bases short, with 16 bases between. The CDR3 reads CASTLDSSVYGYTF. For the CDR3, the DNA is TGTGCCAGCACCCTCGACAGCTCTGTCTATGGCTACACCTTC.

This chain uses TRBV27 with TRBJ2-1; D unresolved. Per the germline V gene, CDR1 is MNHEY and CDR2 is SMNVEV (reference sequence). The CDR3 runs 14 residues. Trimming left V 3 bases short and J 2 bases short, with 8 bases between. The CDR3: CASSFGSTYNEQFF. The CDR3 DNA sequence: TGTGCCAGCAGTTTCGGCAGTACCTACAATGAGCAGTTCTTC.

The chain couples TRBV6-6 to TRBJ2-5, with TRBD2 as a possible D gene (5 bases). The germline V and J ends were trimmed by 3 bases and 5 bases, with 16 bases remaining between them. Germline assignment: CDR1 MNHNY and CDR2 SVGAGI (reference sequence). The CDR3 has 15 amino acids. CDR3 sequence reads: CASSYWERASETQYF. The CDR3 bases are TGTGCCAGCAGTTATTGGGAAAGGGCTAGCGAGACCCAGTACTTC.

This clonotype was seen only a few times. This chain joins TRBV28 and TRBJ2-7, with D possibly matching TRBD1 (5 bases). The V and J ends lost 8 bases and 2 bases respectively, with 13 bases between them. This CDR3 has 13 amino acids. CDR1 and CDR2 (germline): MDHEN, SYDVKM. The CDR3 sequence: CASEGHETYEQYF. The CDR3 region has the DNA TGTGCCAGCGAAGGACATGAAACCTACGAGCAGTACTTC.

J is TRBJ1-4 and V is TRBV7-9, with a tentative D call TRBD1 (5 bases). V was cut by 2 bases and J by 0 bases, with 10 bases left in between. The CDR3 has 16 amino acids. CDR1 and CDR2 from the germline V gene are SEHNR and FQNEAQ (reference sequence). The CDR3 spells CASSLYQGATNEKLFF. The CDR3, as DNA: TGTGCCAGCAGCTTATACCAGGGCGCAACTAATGAAAAACTGTTTTTT.

The chain is built from TRBV7-6 and TRBJ1-2; D not resolved. The V end lost 0 bases, the J end lost 0 bases, and 8 bases lay between the germline ends. Germline CDR1 is SGHVS and CDR2 is FNYEAQ. This CDR3 spans 15 amino acids. The CDR3 region is CASSLAARTNYGYTF. The CDR3, as DNA: TGTGCCAGCAGCTTAGCCGCTAGGACTAACTATGGCTACACCTTC.

This clonotype was counted a few times. Written as DNA, the CDR3 is TGTGCCACCAGCAGAGTCAGGGAGGTCGGGGAGCTGTTTTTT. Its translation: CATSRVREVGELFF. The rearrangement joins TRBV15 to TRBJ2-2, with D perhaps TRBD2 (6 bases). Deletions cut 1 base from V and 7 bases from J, with 10 bases between. Per germline, CDR1 LNHNV and CDR2 YYDKDF (reference sequence). The CDR3 is made up of 14 amino acids.

The rearrangement uses TRBV29-1 and TRBJ1-2, with D hard to call. Trimming removed 0 bases at V and 3 bases at J, with 20 bases between. The length of the CDR3 is 17 residues. Germline CDR1 is SQVTM and CDR2 is ANQGSEA. The CDR3 bases are TGCAGCGTTGAAGATCGGCGAGAACATCGTCTAGACTATGGCTACACCTTC. The encoded protein is CSVEDRREHRLDYGYTF. Full variable domain (rest looked up from reference TRBV29-1 and TRBJ1-2): SAVISQKPSRDICQRGTSLTIQCQVDSQVTMMFWYRQQPGQSLTLIATANQGSEATYESGFVIDKFPISRPNLTFSTLTVSNMSPEDSSIYLCSVEDRREHRLDYGYTFGSGTRLTVV.